The T cell receptor (beta chain) under discussion was sequenced for a study of identifying expanded T cells in peripheral blood. The table came from immunoSEQ multiplex PCR; TCRdb's copy has only in-frame clones and leaves some out. The data show 100,000 to 150,000 clones, approximately 80% seen once. CDR1 is LNHNV and CDR2 is YYDKDF in the germline V gene (reference sequence). This CDR3 spans 13 amino acids. V lost 11 bases and J 7 bases, leaving 18 bases between the germline ends. The sequencing input was blood. This sequence joins TRBV15 and TRBJ2-1, with D perhaps matching TRBD2 (7 bases). The sequence came from a person between 18 and 75 years old in good health. CDR3 nucleotide sequence: TGTGCCGTCCGGGGGGCCGGGGCGAATGAGCAGTTCTTC. Protein sequence: CAVRGAGANEQFF.